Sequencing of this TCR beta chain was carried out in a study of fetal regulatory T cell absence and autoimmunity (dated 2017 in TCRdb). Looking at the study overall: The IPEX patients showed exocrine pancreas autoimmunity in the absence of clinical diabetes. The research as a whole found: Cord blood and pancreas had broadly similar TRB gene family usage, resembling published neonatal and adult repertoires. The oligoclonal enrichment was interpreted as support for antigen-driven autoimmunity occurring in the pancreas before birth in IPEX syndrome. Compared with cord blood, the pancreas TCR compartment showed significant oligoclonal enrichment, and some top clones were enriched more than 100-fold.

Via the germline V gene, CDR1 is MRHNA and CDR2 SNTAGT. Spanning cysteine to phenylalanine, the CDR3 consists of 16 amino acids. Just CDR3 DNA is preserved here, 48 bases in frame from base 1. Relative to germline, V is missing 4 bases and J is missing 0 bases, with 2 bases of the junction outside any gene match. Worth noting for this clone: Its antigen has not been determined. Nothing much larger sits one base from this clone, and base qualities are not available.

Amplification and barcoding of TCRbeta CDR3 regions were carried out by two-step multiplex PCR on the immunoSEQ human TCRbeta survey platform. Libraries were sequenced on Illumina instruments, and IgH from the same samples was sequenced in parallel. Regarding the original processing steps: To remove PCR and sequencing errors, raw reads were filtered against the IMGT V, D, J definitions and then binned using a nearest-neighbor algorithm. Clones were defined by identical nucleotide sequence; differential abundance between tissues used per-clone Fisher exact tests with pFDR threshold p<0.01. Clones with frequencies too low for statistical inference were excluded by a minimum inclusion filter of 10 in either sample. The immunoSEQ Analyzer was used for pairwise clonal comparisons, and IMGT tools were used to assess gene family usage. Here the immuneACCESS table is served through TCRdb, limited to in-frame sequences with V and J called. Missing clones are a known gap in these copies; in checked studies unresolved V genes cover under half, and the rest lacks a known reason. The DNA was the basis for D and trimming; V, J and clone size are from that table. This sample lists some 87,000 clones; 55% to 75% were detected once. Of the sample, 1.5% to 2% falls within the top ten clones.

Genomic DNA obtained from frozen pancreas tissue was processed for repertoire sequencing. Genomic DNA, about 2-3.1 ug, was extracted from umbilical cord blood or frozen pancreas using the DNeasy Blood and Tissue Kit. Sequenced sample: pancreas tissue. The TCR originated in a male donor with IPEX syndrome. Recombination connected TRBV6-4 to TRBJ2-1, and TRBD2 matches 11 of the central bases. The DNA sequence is TGTGCCAGCAGTGTAGCGGGGGGGACCTCCTACAATGAGCAGTTCTTC. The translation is CASSVAGGTSYNEQFF.